The present entry profiles one T cell receptor (beta chain) with its context. The target antigen is unknown. V gave up 4 bases and J gave up 2 bases; unmatched junction bases: 16. The CDR3 has 17 amino acids. Germline loops: CDR1 SQVTM, CDR2 ANQGSEA. The source of the sample is a study of cytomegalovirus exposure and HLA in healthy donors. General study findings and limits: Investigators reported around 150 TCR beta chains as tied to cytomegalovirus. Because they were indistinguishable, some V segments, including TRBV6-2 and TRBV6-3, were excluded.

The study ran its PCR with 60 Vbeta and 13 Jbeta primers. Profiled with immunoSEQ multiplex PCR; TCRdb holds only in-frame clones, not every one. The sample has fewer than 250,000 clones, 77% seen once. The sample consisted of PBMCs. The sequence was obtained from a woman in her twenties or thirties in good health and CMV-seropositive. This rearrangement joins TRBV29-1 to TRBJ1-1; 7 bases are shared with TRBD1. CDR3 residues: CSVAHRWNRGANTEAFF. CDR3 nucleotide sequence: TGCAGCGTTGCCCACCGGTGGAACAGGGGCGCCAACACTGAAGCTTTCTTT.